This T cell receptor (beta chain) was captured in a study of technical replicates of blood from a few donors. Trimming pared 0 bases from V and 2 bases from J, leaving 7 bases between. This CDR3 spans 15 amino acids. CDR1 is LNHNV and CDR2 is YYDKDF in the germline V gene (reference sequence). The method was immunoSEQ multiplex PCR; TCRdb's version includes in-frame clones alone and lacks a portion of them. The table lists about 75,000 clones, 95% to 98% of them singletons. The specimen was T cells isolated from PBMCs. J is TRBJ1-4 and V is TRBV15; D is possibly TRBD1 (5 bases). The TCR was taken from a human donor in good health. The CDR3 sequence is CATSRETATNEKLFF. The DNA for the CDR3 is TGTGCCACCAGCAGAGAGACAGCCACTAATGAAAAACTGTTTTTT.